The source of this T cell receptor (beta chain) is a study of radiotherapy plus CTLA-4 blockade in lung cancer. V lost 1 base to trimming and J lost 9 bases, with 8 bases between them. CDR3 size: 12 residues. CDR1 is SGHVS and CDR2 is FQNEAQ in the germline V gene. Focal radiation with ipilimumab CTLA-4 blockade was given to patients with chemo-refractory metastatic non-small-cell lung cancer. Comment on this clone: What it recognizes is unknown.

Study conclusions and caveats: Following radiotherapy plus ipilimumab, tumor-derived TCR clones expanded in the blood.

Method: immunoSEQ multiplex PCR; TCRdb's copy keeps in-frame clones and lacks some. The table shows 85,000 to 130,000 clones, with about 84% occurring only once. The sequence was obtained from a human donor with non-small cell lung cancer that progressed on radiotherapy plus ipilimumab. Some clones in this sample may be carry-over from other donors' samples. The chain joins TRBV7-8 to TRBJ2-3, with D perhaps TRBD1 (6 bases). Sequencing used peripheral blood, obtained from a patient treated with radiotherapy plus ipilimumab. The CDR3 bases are TGTGCCAGCAGCTTAGTGCAGGGGACGCAGTATTTT. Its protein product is CASSLVQGTQYF.